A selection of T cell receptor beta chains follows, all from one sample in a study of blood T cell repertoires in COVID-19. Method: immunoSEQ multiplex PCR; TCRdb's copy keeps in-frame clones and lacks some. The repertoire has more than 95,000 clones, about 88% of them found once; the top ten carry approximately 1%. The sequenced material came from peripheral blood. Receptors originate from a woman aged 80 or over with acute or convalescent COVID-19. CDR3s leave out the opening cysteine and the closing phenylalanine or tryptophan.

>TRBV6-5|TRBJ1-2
ASRETAGGYGYT
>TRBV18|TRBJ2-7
ASSPLGPGTPGYEQY
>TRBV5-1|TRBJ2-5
ASSLRDSQETQY
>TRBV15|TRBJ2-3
ATSRAGSTDTQY
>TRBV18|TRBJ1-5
ASSPERVGQPQH
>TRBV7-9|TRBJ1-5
ASSLEGGQGNQPQH
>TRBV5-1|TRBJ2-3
ASSPPSGSTDTQY
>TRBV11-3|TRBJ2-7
ASSLDSGQGGEQY
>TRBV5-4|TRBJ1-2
ASSPGQGAEQIYGYT
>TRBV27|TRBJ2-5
ASSRTGRDQETQY
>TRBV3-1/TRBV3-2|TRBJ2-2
ASSRRGGGELF
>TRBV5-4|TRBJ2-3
ASSRALAGARDTQY
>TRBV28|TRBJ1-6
ASRGALGNSPLH
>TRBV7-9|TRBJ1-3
ASSLQGGIGNTIY
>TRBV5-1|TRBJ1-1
ASSLGGSDREAF
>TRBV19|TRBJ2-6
ASSSRGITSGANVLT
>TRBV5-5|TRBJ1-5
ASSLRLGARNQPQH
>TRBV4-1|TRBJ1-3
ASSQYLLGPSGNTIY
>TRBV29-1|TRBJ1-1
SVGSTPSNTEAF
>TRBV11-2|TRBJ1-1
ASSPTQNTEAF
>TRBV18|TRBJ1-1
ASSPMDLALNTEAF
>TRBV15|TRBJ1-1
ATSRRQGFNTEAF
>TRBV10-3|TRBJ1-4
AISETDRGEKLF
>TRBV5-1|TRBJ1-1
ASSLAGTEGTEAF
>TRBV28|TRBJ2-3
ASSSFSGVRDTQY
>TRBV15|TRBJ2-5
ATSRVRTPGTQY
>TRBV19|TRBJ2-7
ASSIGHKGEQY
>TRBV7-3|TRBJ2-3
ASSSQGGTDTQY
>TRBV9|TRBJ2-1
ASSLGGTSGVNEQF
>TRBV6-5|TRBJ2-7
ASRQFTESTYEQY
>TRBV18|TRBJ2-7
ASSPGQGPYEQY
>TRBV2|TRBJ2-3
ASSGLSLTQY
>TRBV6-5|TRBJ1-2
ASSGTGTYGYT
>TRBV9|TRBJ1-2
ASSAEGTYT
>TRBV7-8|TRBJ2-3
ASSRRGRSTDTQY
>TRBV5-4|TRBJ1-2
ASSPARGNYGYT
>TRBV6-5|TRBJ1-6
ASRRGPDYSPLH
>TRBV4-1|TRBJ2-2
ASSQVSAGGTGELF
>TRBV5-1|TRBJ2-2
ASTRSGEPTGELF
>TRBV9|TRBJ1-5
ASGKGDYSGNQPQH
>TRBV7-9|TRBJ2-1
ASSLSGPSYNEQF
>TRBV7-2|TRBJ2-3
ASSSGSYYSTDTQY
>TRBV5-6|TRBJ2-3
ASSFGWGDSTDTQY
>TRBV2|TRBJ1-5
ASSEGQGSQPQH
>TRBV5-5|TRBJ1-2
ASTRDRGFSGYT
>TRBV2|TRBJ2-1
ASSSGQGGEQF
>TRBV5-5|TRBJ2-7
ASSLYRDYEQY
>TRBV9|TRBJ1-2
ASSVFWQGGSYT
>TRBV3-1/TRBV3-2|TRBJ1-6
ASSQLRQGDSPLH
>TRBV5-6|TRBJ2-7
ASSLFFAGVHEQY
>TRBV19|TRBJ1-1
ASSMGRLHTEAF
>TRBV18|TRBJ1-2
ASSLRTGQYGYT
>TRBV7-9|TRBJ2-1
ASSIGTSLAINEQF
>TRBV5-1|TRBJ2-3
ASSKDRGDTDTQY
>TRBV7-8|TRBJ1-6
ASSLGSSYNSPLH